This T cell receptor (beta chain) was profiled in a study of T cell repertoires in cytomegalovirus infection (dated by TCRdb to about 2019). A note on the overall study: Alongside well-studied HLA-B-restricted epitopes, the peptide stimulations were aimed at recently identified HLA-C-restricted CMV epitopes, whose presentation resists viral immunomodulation. Donor HLA type was relevant to the analysis, as public TCR beta signatures indicated carriage of CMV infection together with the matching HLA type.

Overall study results and their limits: The ex vivo response was dominated by HLA-C-restricted CMV-specific TCR beta clonotypes, which also provided the single most frequent clonotype in two of eight donors. In both this cohort and an independent 352-donor cohort, the cumulative frequency of public TCR beta family members distinguished carriers of CMV infection plus the relevant HLA type.

The sample was run on an Illumina HiSeq 1500. The raw public reads went through TCRdb reprocessing: fastp at Q25, MiXCR clone calling, in-frame beta chains kept. Each entry is one CDR3 protein sequence, shown with its most common DNA and genes. This sample is represented by around 800,000 distinct CDR3 sequences; 30% to 35% of them were singletons. The top ten constitute 9.5% to 15% of the sample. About this clonotype: Its antigen is still unknown. A read error is possible here, since a much larger clone lies one base away.

The CDR3, from cysteine to phenylalanine, totals 11 residues. Of the read, only the CDR3 DNA is kept; its 33 bases are in frame from base 1. Looking up the germline V gene yields CDR1 SGHTA and CDR2 FQGNSA. The label giving this sample's treatment or condition can be read as: in vitro stimulation with specific CMV peptide epitopes to enrich CMV-specific T cells. Recombination connected TRBV7-2 to TRBJ1-1; a confident D gene designation cannot be given. This clonotype was obtained from a human donor in good health (CMV status not recorded). Some clones in this sample may be carry-over from other donors' samples. The sequenced sample was cultured CD8+ T cells from PBMCs, obtained from culture after CMV antigen stimulation. The CDR3 loop reads CVSSSPREAFF. The nucleotide sequence is TGTGTCAGCAGCTCCCCCAGAGAAGCTTTCTTT. Joined to the reference TRBV7-2 and TRBJ1-1 proteins, this CDR3 gives the full variable domain: GAGVSQSPSNKVTEKGKDVELRCDPISGHTALYWYRQSLGQGLEFLIYFQGNSAPDKSGLPSDRFSAERTGGSVSTLTIQRTQQEDSAVYLCVSSSPREAFFGQGTRLTVV.